This is a list of T cell receptor beta chains from one sample in a study of cytomegalovirus exposure and HLA in healthy donors. Some clones are missing from TCRdb's copy, which holds only in-frame ones; the method was immunoSEQ multiplex PCR. The table shows about 160,000 clones, with approximately 78% occurring only once. Sequencing used PBMCs. The source is a woman in her 40s in good health and CMV-seronegative. The CDR3 runs from the conserved cysteine through the conserved F or W. A D gene is named only where the DNA matches it firmly. A clone size is listed for some rows: how often the clone was seen (once, few, many), or a class if it is expanded.

abundance	j_gene	v_gene	d_gene	CDR3nt	CDR3aa
NA	TRBJ2-3	TRBV25-1	NA	TGTGCCAGCGGAGTTATGGATACGCAGTATTTT	CASGVMDTQYF
NA	TRBJ2-5	TRBV27	TRBD1	TGTGCCAGCAGTATCCAGGGGGCGGGGGAGACCCAGTACTTC	CASSIQGAGETQYF
once	TRBJ1-1	TRBV5-1	NA	TGCGCCAGCAGCTTGGCGTCTACTGAAGCTTTCTTT	CASSLASTEAFF
NA	TRBJ1-1	TRBV27	NA	TGTGCCAGCAGCGACATAAGGACTGAAGCTTTCTTT	CASSDIRTEAFF
NA	TRBJ2-4	TRBV5-5	NA	TGTGCCAGCAGCAGGGAAGGGGGTTGGGACATTCAGTACTTC	CASSREGGWDIQYF
NA	TRBJ1-1	TRBV7-6	TRBD1	TGTGCCAGCAGCACCGCGACAGGGACGAACACTGAAGCTTTCTTT	CASSTATGTNTEAFF
NA	TRBJ2-4	TRBV5-4	NA	TGTGCCAGCAGCGGAGACAGTTTGAAAAACATTCAGTACTTC	CASSGDSLKNIQYF
NA	TRBJ1-4	TRBV2	TRBD1	TGTGCCGGCAGGGGGACAGGGGCGAGAAATGAAAAACTGTTTTTT	CAGRGTGARNEKLFF
NA	TRBJ1-1	TRBV2	TRBD1	TGTGCCAGCAGCCCCTTGAGGGGGCGAACTGAAGCTTTCTTT	CASSPLRGRTEAFF
NA	TRBJ1-2	TRBV4-1	NA	TGCGCCAGCAGCCAAGAAGGTGGAGGGCGCTATGGCTACACCTTC	CASSQEGGGRYGYTF
once	TRBJ2-1	TRBV5-6	TRBD2	TGTGCCAGCAGCTTGGCGGGGGGGCCGTCCAATGAGCAGTTCTTC	CASSLAGGPSNEQFF
NA	TRBJ2-3	TRBV5-4	TRBD2	TGTGCCAGCAGCTTCCCTAGCGGGGACACAGATACGCAGTATTTT	CASSFPSGDTDTQYF
NA	TRBJ2-2	TRBV19	TRBD2	TGTGCCAGTAGTATAGATCTTAGGGCGGGGGGGACCGGGGAGCTGTTTTTT	CASSIDLRAGGTGELFF
few	TRBJ2-1	TRBV5-1	NA	TGCGCCAGCAGCTCCCGAAGCCTAGACAATGAGCAGTTCTTC	CASSSRSLDNEQFF
NA	TRBJ2-2	TRBV2	TRBD1	TGTGCCAGCAGTGATCCCCCGGACAGGTTTTTCACCGGGGAGCTGTTTTTT	CASSDPPDRFFTGELFF
NA	TRBJ2-1	TRBV2	NA	TGTGCCAGCAGTGAGACAGGGCGGGGTGAGCAGTTCTTC	CASSETGRGEQFF
NA	TRBJ2-2	TRBV7-9	TRBD2	TGTGCCAGCAGCGCGCCGGGACTAGCGGGGCCTGACACCGGGGAGCTGTTTTTT	CASSAPGLAGPDTGELFF
NA	TRBJ1-1	TRBV5-1	TRBD1	TGCGCCAGCAGCTTGGATGCAGGGGGAACTGAAGCTTTCTTT	CASSLDAGGTEAFF
NA	TRBJ2-6	TRBV5-6	TRBD1	TGTGCCAGCAGCCGCGGGACAGGGATCACCGGGGCCAACGTCCTGACTTTC	CASSRGTGITGANVLTF
NA	TRBJ2-3	TRBV18	NA	TGTGCCAGCTCACCCCCCGGACAGCCTAGAACAGATACGCAGTATTTT	CASSPPGQPRTDTQYF
NA	TRBJ2-1	TRBV5-1	TRBD2	TGCGCCAGCAGCTTGGTAGGGGCGGGGGATGAGCAGTTCTTC	CASSLVGAGDEQFF
NA	TRBJ1-2	TRBV2	TRBD1	TGTGCCAGCAGTCGGGGACAGCCTTATGGCTACACCTTC	CASSRGQPYGYTF
once	TRBJ2-5	TRBV5-6	NA	TGTGCCAGCAGCCACATCGTGGCTGACCAAGAGACCCAGTACTTC	CASSHIVADQETQYF
once	TRBJ2-2	TRBV15	NA	TGTGCCACCAGCAGAGATCGGACTCAAACCGGGGAGCTGTTTTTT	CATSRDRTQTGELFF
NA	TRBJ2-1	TRBV7-6	NA	TGTGCCAGCAGCCCGCCTCGGGGGACTGGAGGGAATGAGCAGTTCTTC	CASSPPRGTGGNEQFF
NA	TRBJ1-1	TRBV28	NA	TGTGCCAGCAGGACCCCACGGGCAGGGTCCACTGAAGCTTTCTTT	CASRTPRAGSTEAFF
once	TRBJ1-5	TRBV28	TRBD1	TGTGCCAGCAGTAGGGACAGCCTGGAGCCCCAGCATTTT	CASSRDSLEPQHF
NA	TRBJ2-6	TRBV7-8	TRBD1	TGTGCCAGCAGCGCAGGACAGGGATGGGCCAACGTCCTGACTTTC	CASSAGQGWANVLTF
NA	TRBJ2-3	TRBV5-1	TRBD2	TGCGCCAGCAGCTTAGACGGGACTAACACAGATACGCAGTATTTT	CASSLDGTNTDTQYF
NA	TRBJ1-6	TRBV6-1	NA	TGTGCCAGCAGTGATTGGAGACAGCTTAATTCACCCCTCCACTTT	CASSDWRQLNSPLHF
NA	TRBJ1-5	TRBV18	TRBD1	TGTGCCAGCTCACCAGGGACAGGGTTCGGCGGCAATCAGCCCCAGCATTTT	CASSPGTGFGGNQPQHF
once	TRBJ1-5	TRBV28	NA	TGTGCCAGCAGTTTATACGCAGGGCTCAATCAGCCCCAGCATTTT	CASSLYAGLNQPQHF
NA	TRBJ2-1	TRBV5-1	TRBD2	TGCGCCAGCAGCGGGACTAGGGGAATTGACAATGAGCAGTTCTTC	CASSGTRGIDNEQFF
NA	TRBJ1-4	TRBV28	TRBD1	TGTGCCAGCAGGCCCACCTTAGACAGGGGCCACCTAAAACTGTTTTTT	CASRPTLDRGHLKLFF
once	TRBJ2-7	TRBV11-3	TRBD2	TGTGCCAGCAGCTTCGGGAGTCTGACGGGGGGCTACGAGCAGTACTTC	CASSFGSLTGGYEQYF
NA	TRBJ1-1	TRBV7-9	NA	TGTGCCAGCAGCTTAACCGGACAGACTGAAGCTTTCTTT	CASSLTGQTEAFF
once	TRBJ2-7	TRBV5-6	NA	TGTGCCGGCAGCGTACTAACCTACGAGCAGTACTTC	CAGSVLTYEQYF
NA	TRBJ2-2	TRBV4-1	TRBD1	TGCGCCAGCAGCCAGGGACAGGGAGTTTTCTCCGGGGAGCTGTTTTTT	CASSQGQGVFSGELFF
NA	TRBJ2-1	TRBV5-1	TRBD2	TGCGCCAGCAGAAAACTAGCGGGGAGCAATGAGCAGTTCTTC	CASRKLAGSNEQFF
NA	TRBJ1-6	TRBV9	TRBD1	TGTGCCAGCAGCCGACAGGGGTTAGTTTCACCCCTCCACTTT	CASSRQGLVSPLHF